The 18 T cell receptor beta chains below all came from one sample that was sequenced in a study of T-cell memory formation after mild COVID-19. TCRdb passed the 5' RACE reads through MiXCR, listing each CDR3 protein once. The data show 350,000 to 500,000 distinct CDR3 sequences, with 20% to 30% seen just once and 13% held by the top ten. The sequencing input was PBMCs or a T cell subset sorted from them (not recorded which). The receptor source for this set is an adult woman who had mild COVID-19 (a few samples of this study predate the infection). Cell type and time point are not known.

Only a few counts were recorded for this clonotype. The chain recombines TRBV5-1 with TRBJ2-2, with no clear D. V lost 0 bases to trimming and J lost 4 bases, with 13 bases between them. Germline lookup yields CDR1 SGHRS and CDR2 YFSETQ. The CDR3 loop spans 16 amino acids. CDR3 sequence (DNA): TGCGCCAGCAGCTTGGCCGTCAGGAGCTCCACCGGGGAGCTGTTTTTT. Residues: CASSLAVRSSTGELFF.

V is TRBV7-9 and J is TRBJ2-1; 12 bases agree with TRBD2. The CDR3 has 16 residues. CDR1 is SEHNR and CDR2 is FQNEAQ in the germline V gene (reference sequence). Trimming at V came to 8 bases and at J to 3 bases, leaving 8 bases not matched to a gene. The CDR3 sequence is CASSNLGLAGYNEQFF. DNA of the CDR3: TGTGCCAGCTCTAATTTGGGACTAGCGGGCTACAATGAGCAGTTCTTC.

J is TRBJ2-3 and V is TRBV20-1; D remains unclear. This CDR3 comprises 15 residues. Germline V gives CDR1 DFQATT, CDR2 SNEGSKA (reference sequence). Deletions cut 2 bases from V and 2 bases from J, with 14 bases between. The CDR3 sequence is CSARPLEGYTDTQYF. The DNA for the CDR3 is TGCAGTGCTAGACCACTTGAAGGATACACAGATACGCAGTATTTT.

The chain carries TRBV6-6 and TRBJ1-2, with D possibly TRBD1 on 6 matching bases. V gave up 5 bases and J gave up 2 bases, with 18 bases separating them. This CDR3 is 16 amino acids long. Germline V gene lookup returns CDR1 MNHNY and CDR2 SVGAGI (reference sequence). The CDR3 spells CASSDTGRRRNYGYTF. DNA for the CDR3: TGTGCCAGCAGTGATACAGGGAGACGGAGAAACTATGGCTACACCTTC.

This clonotype was found many times. The chain uses TRBV7-2 and TRBJ2-5; D uncertain. Germline loops: CDR1 SGHTA, CDR2 FQGNSA. The CDR3 contains 13 residues. V dropped 5 bases and J dropped 5 bases, with 12 bases sitting between them. The CDR3 protein is CASSAGSGETQYF. Here the CDR3 DNA reads TGTGCCAGCAGCGCCGGAAGTGGGGAGACCCAGTACTTC.

Ten or more counts support this clonotype. The chain recombines TRBV12-3 or TRBV12-4 with TRBJ2-2; D is unclear. The CDR3 is 11 amino acids. V lost 6 bases and J lost 4, with 3 bases in between. The CDR3, as DNA: TGTGCCAGCAGCTTCACCGGGGAGCTGTTTTTT. Protein sequence: CASSFTGELFF.

This clonotype has a handful of counts. The chain links TRBV7-2 to TRBJ1-6; the match to TRBD1 covers 7 bases. With 2 bases clipped from V and 11 bases from J, the junction kept 18 bases outside the gene matches. Germline V gene sequence: CDR1 SGHTA, CDR2 FQGNSA. The CDR3 consists of 18 residues. The CDR3 region has the DNA TGTGCCAGCAGCTTACGATACAGGGGCCGCCCCCATATGGCACCCCTCCACTTT. It yields the protein CASSLRYRGRPHMAPLHF.

The chain combines TRBV9 with TRBJ2-5, with 8 bases fitting TRBD2. Losses at the gene ends were 4 bases for V and 5 bases for J; bases not matched to a gene: 4. Germline V gene sequence: CDR1 SGDLS, CDR2 YYNGEE. The CDR3 covers 13 residues. The CDR3 coding sequence is TGTGCCAGCAGCCCGCGGGGGGATGAGACCCAGTACTTC. This sequence encodes CASSPRGDETQYF.

This clonotype was recorded a few times. The J gene is TRBJ2-1, the V gene TRBV7-6; 10 bases are shared with TRBD1. The CDR3 runs 15 residues. Germline CDR1 is SGHVS and CDR2 is FNYEAQ. Losses at the gene ends were 2 bases for V and 10 bases for J; bases not matched to a gene: 8. This CDR3 is CASSLMGQGNWEQFF. CDR3 in DNA: TGTGCCAGCAGCTTAATGGGACAGGGGAACTGGGAGCAGTTCTTC.

The table lists this clonotype with a few counts. The rearrangement uses TRBV5-1 and TRBJ2-1; TRBD1 matches at 8 bases. The germline CDR1 and CDR2 sequences are SGHRS and YFSETQ. V dropped 4 bases and J dropped 6; count of bases not matched to a gene: 9. The CDR3 consists of 15 residues. DNA for the CDR3: TGCGCCAGCAGCATGACAGGGGACAAGGCCAATGAGCAGTTCTTC. As protein: CASSMTGDKANEQFF.

This clonotype was detected a few times. The V gene is TRBV7-9, the J gene TRBJ2-3; unclear D gene. The CDR3 covers 12 residues. The V and J ends lost 3 bases and 5 bases respectively, with 6 bases between them. Germline CDR1 and CDR2: SEHNR and FQNEAQ (reference sequence). Here the CDR3 reads CASSFNLDTQYF. For the CDR3, the DNA is TGTGCCAGCAGCTTTAATCTAGATACGCAGTATTTT.

In its sample, this clonotype was seen once. The chain joins TRBV5-5 to TRBJ2-3; D unresolved. CDR3 length: 15 residues. The V end lost 4 bases, the J end lost 0 bases, and 12 bases lay between the germline ends. Per the germline V gene, CDR1 is SGHKS and CDR2 is YYEKEE (reference sequence). The CDR3 spells CASSLSPTSTDTQYF. In DNA form, the CDR3 reads TGTGCCAGCAGCCTTTCCCCGACTAGCACAGATACGCAGTATTTT.

The chain recombines TRBV6-5 with TRBJ2-1; maybe TRBD2 (6 bases). This CDR3 spans 17 amino acids. Germline V lookup: CDR1 MNHEY, CDR2 SVGAGI. Trimming took 10 bases from V and 0 from J, leaving 22 bases between them. CDR3 residues: CATIPNGFGSSYNEQFF. The CDR3 nucleotides read TGTGCCACTATCCCCAATGGGTTCGGGAGCTCCTACAATGAGCAGTTCTTC.

The chain couples TRBV27 to TRBJ1-6, with 7 bases matching TRBD1. Germline lookup yields CDR1 MNHEY and CDR2 SMNVEV (reference sequence). CDR3 length: 16 residues. V gave up 6 bases and J gave up 1 base; unmatched junction bases: 6. CDR3 protein: CASSPQGWSYNSPLHF. The CDR3 DNA reads TGTGCCAGCAGCCCACAGGGGTGGTCCTATAATTCACCCCTCCACTTT.

The sample holds a few counts of this clonotype. The genes are TRBV9 and TRBJ2-5, with D perhaps matching TRBD2 (5 bases). Germline loops: CDR1 SGDLS, CDR2 YYNGEE. Trimming cost V 1 base and J 5 bases, with 12 bases left between them. The CDR3 is 14 residues long. The CDR3 coding sequence is TGTGCCAGCAGCGTATTCGGGGTGGGGGAGACCCAGTACTTC. Its translation is CASSVFGVGETQYF. Full variable domain (missing parts from reference TRBV9 and TRBJ2-5): DSGVTQTPKHLITATGQRVTLRCSPRSGDLSVYWYQQSLDQGLQFLIQYYNGEERAKGNILERFSAQQFPDLHSELNLSSLELGDSALYFCASSVFGVGETQYFGPGTRLLVL.

The chain is built from TRBV4-1 and TRBJ2-7, with 7 bases identical to TRBD1. Trimming at V came to 2 bases and at J to 3 bases, leaving 7 bases not matched to a gene. The germline gives CDR1 MGHRA, CDR2 YSYEKL. The CDR3 length is 15 residues. The CDR3 region is CASSQPTGFVYEQYF. CDR3 bases: TGCGCCAGCAGCCAACCGACAGGGTTCGTCTACGAGCAGTACTTC.

The rearrangement joins TRBV4-1 to TRBJ1-1; D is uncertain. The V gene's germline CDR1 is MGHRA and CDR2 YSYEKL. V gave up 0 bases and J gave up 1 base, with 21 bases separating them. CDR3 length: 19 amino acids. CDR3 in DNA: TGCGCCAGCAGCCAAGATGACGTGCCACTATGGGAAACGAACACTGAAGCTTTCTTT. It specifies CASSQDDVPLWETNTEAFF.

As DNA, the CDR3 is TGTGCCAGCAGTGTCCCGGGCTACAATGAGCAGTTCTTC. Translation gives CASSVPGYNEQFF. The gene calls are TRBV2 and TRBJ2-1; D is uncertain. The CDR3 consists of 13 residues. Germline V CDR1 and CDR2: SNHLY, FYNNEI. The V end lost 4 bases, the J end lost 3 bases, and 7 bases lay between the germline ends.